This record covers a single TCR beta chain. These data are taken from a study of blood T cell repertoires in COVID-19. As for the study in general: Collection of acute and convalescent COVID-19 samples took place in the United States, Italy and Spain. PBMCs, B-cell-depleted T cells, or T cells provided the cDNA or gDNA that made up the material.

The data were produced by immunoSEQ multiplex PCR, yet TCRdb's version contains in-frame clones alone and is incomplete. The sample holds about 72,000 clones; 70% to 90% are singletons and the top ten take 18%. With 0 bases clipped from V and 6 bases from J, the junction kept 7 bases outside the gene matches. This CDR3 comprises 17 residues. CDR1 and CDR2 (germline): SGHRS, YFSETQ. This sequence originates from a woman of 80 years or more with acute or convalescent COVID-19. The chain is built from TRBV5-1 and TRBJ2-1, with 12 positions matching TRBD2. Sequenced sample: peripheral blood. DNA for the CDR3: TGCGCCAGCAGCTTGGCCAAACTAGCGGGAGGAGTCAATGAGCAGTTCTTC. The encoded protein is CASSLAKLAGGVNEQFF. The full variable domain, completed using reference TRBV5-1 and TRBJ2-1, is KAGVTQTPRYLIKTRGQQVTLSCSPISGHRSVSWYQQTPGQGLQFLFEYFSETQRNKGNFPGRFSGRQFSNSRSEMNVSTLELGDSALYLCASSLAKLAGGVNEQFFGPGTRLTVL.